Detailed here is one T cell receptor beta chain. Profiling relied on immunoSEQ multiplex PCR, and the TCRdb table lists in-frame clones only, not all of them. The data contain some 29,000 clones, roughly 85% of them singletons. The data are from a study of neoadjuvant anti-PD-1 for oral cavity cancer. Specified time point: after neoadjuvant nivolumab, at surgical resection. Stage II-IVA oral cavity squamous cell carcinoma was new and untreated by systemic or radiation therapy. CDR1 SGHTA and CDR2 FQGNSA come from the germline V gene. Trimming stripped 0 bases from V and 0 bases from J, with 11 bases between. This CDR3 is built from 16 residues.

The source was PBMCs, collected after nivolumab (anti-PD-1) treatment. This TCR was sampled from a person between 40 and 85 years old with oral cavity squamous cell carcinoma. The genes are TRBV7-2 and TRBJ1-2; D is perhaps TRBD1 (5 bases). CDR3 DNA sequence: TGTGCCAGCAGCTTAGCGATAAGGGGAGCTAACTATGGCTACACCTTC. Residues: CASSLAIRGANYGYTF.